The next 20 T cell receptor beta chains were all read from a single sample in a study of memory CD4+ T cells and cytomegalovirus serostatus. The sort gate was single viable CD3+CD4+CD8-CD45RO+ cells for memory CD4+ T cells. The table came from immunoSEQ multiplex PCR; TCRdb's copy has only in-frame clones and leaves some out. This table has around 88,000 clones, approximately 80% appearing once. Sequenced sample: memory CD4+ T cells from blood. The receptors originated from an adult in good health and CMV-seropositive.

This clone was detected once. The chain recombines TRBV9 with TRBJ2-1; tentative D call: TRBD1 (6 bases). There are 17 residues in the CDR3. Germline-derived CDR1 and CDR2 are SGDLS and YYNGEE. V was pared by 0 bases and J by 2 bases, with 15 bases between. In DNA, the CDR3 is TGTGCCAGCAGCGTAGGAACTCAGGGGATGCCCTACAATGAGCAGTTCTTC. Amino acid sequence: CASSVGTQGMPYNEQFF.

The chain links TRBV11-1 to TRBJ2-7, with 9 bases matching TRBD1. The V and J ends lost 2 bases and 4 bases, in that order; junction bases with no gene match: 9. Germline lookup yields CDR1 SGHAT and CDR2 FQDESV (reference sequence). CDR3 length equals 16 residues. In DNA, the CDR3 is TGTGCCAGCAGCTTAAGGCAGGGGACAGGGACTTACGAGCAGTACTTC. Translating it yields CASSLRQGTGTYEQYF.

The chain recombines TRBV7-8 with TRBJ2-7; 14 nucleotides match TRBD2. The CDR3 runs to 16 residues. The J segment lost 3 bases and the V segment lost 5 bases, leaving 6 bases of the junction unmatched. Germline CDR1 is SGHVS and CDR2 is FQNEAQ. CDR3 residues: CASSPRTSGRIYEQYF. Written as DNA, the CDR3 is TGTGCCAGCAGCCCCAGGACTAGCGGGAGGATCTACGAGCAGTACTTC.

The table lists this clone with a few counts. J is TRBJ2-3 and V is TRBV4-1; TRBD2 agrees at 7 bases. This CDR3 is 15 amino acids long. V lost 4 bases and J lost 5; bases outside the gene matches: 9. The germline V gene has CDR1 MGHRA and CDR2 YSYEKL. The CDR3 nucleotides are TGCGCCAGCAGCCTTACCCAGCGGGACTTAGATACGCAGTATTTT. The encoded protein is CASSLTQRDLDTQYF.

This chain uses TRBV5-1 with TRBJ2-5; possibly TRBD2 for D (5 bases). Germline V gene sequence: CDR1 SGHRS, CDR2 YFSETQ. The V end lost 0 bases, the J end lost 5 bases, and 8 bases lay between the germline ends. The CDR3 extends over 13 amino acids. The CDR3: CASSLGTGETQYF. CDR3 sequence (DNA): TGCGCCAGCAGCTTGGGGACGGGGGAGACCCAGTACTTC. Full variable domain (missing parts from reference TRBV5-1 and TRBJ2-5): KAGVTQTPRYLIKTRGQQVTLSCSPISGHRSVSWYQQTPGQGLQFLFEYFSETQRNKGNFPGRFSGRQFSNSRSEMNVSTLELGDSALYLCASSLGTGETQYFGPGTRLLVL.

V is TRBV19 and J is TRBJ1-5, with D possibly being TRBD1 (5 bases). The CDR3 consists of 15 residues. Looked up from germline, CDR1 is LNHDA and CDR2 is SQIVND (reference sequence). V lost 1 base to trimming and J lost 2 bases, with 9 bases between them. CDR3 bases: TGTGCCAGTAGTATAGTTGGGGGGGGCAATCAGCCCCAGCATTTT. Encoded protein: CASSIVGGGNQPQHF. Based on the CDR3 plus reference TRBV19 and TRBJ1-5, the full variable domain is DGGITQSPKYLFRKEGQNVTLSCEQNLNHDAMYWYRQDPGQGLRLIYYSQIVNDFQKGDIAEGYSVSREKKESFPLTVTSAQKNPTAFYLCASSIVGGGNQPQHFGDGTRLSIL.

The chain links TRBV4-2 to TRBJ1-2; no reliable D call. Trimming took off 0 bases at V and 2 bases at J, with 13 bases between the two ends. CDR3 length: 16 amino acids. Germline CDR1 and CDR2: LGHNA and YNFKEQ. The CDR3 nucleotides are TGTGCCAGCAGCCAAGATCCGGGCACCCCAAACTATGGCTACACCTTC. Translation gives CASSQDPGTPNYGYTF.

This rearrangement joins TRBV5-6 to TRBJ2-3; D possibly corresponds to TRBD1 (5 bases). The CDR3 sequence is 12 residues long. Between the trimmed V and J ends, which lost 5 bases and 5 bases, there was a span of 9 bases. Per germline, CDR1 SGHDT and CDR2 YYEEEE. The CDR3 reads CASSWGQDTQYF. Written as DNA, the CDR3 is TGTGCCAGCAGTTGGGGCCAAGATACGCAGTATTTT.

The chain has TRBV7-9 and TRBJ2-5, with D uncertain. The CDR3 has 16 residues. Germline V lookup: CDR1 SEHNR, CDR2 FQNEAQ (reference sequence). Trimming left V 1 base short and J 0 bases short, with 12 bases between. This CDR3 is CASSLEASTYQETQYF. CDR3 nucleotide sequence: TGTGCCAGCAGCTTAGAAGCCAGCACGTACCAAGAGACCCAGTACTTC.

Remarks on this clone: This CDR3 is also generated by other DNA sequences in the sample. The gene calls are TRBV7-9 and TRBJ1-3; 7 bases align to TRBD1. The germline V gene encodes CDR1 SEHNR and CDR2 FQNEAQ (reference sequence). The length of the CDR3 is 13 residues. Here the CDR3 reads CASRDSSGNTIYF. The CDR3 bases are TGTGCTTCCAGGGACAGTTCCGGAAACACCATATATTTT.

This clone was recorded a few times. This chain joins TRBV28 and TRBJ2-2; 8 bases fit TRBD2. V shed 7 bases, J shed 5 bases, and the junction held 12 bases outside the gene matches. CDR1 MDHEN and CDR2 SYDVKM come from the germline V gene. The CDR3 is 16 residues long. The CDR3 DNA reads TGTGCCAGCACTCTAGGGGCGGGAGGTAATACCGGGGAGCTGTTTTTT. It translates to CASTLGAGGNTGELFF.

V usage is TRBV10-2 and J usage is TRBJ1-5, with 7 positions matching TRBD1. The germline CDR1 and CDR2 sequences are WSHSY and SAAADI. The CDR3 spans 14 residues. V lost 0 bases to trimming and J lost 6 bases; unmatched junction nucleotides: 2. The CDR3 loop reads CASSESTGVQPQHF. The CDR3 coding sequence is TGCGCCAGCAGTGAGTCTACAGGGGTTCAGCCCCAGCATTTT.

The chain recombines TRBV5-1 with TRBJ2-5, with TRBD1 as a possible D gene (5 bases). Germline lookup yields CDR1 SGHRS and CDR2 YFSETQ. The CDR3 has 15 residues. The V and J ends lost 7 bases and 5 bases respectively, with 21 bases between them. CDR3 residues: CASGQGWYDTETQYF. CDR3 DNA sequence: TGCGCCAGCGGTCAGGGTTGGTATGATACGGAGACCCAGTACTTC.

The V and J genes are TRBV7-2 and TRBJ2-1, with D perhaps matching TRBD2 (5 bases). Germline V gives CDR1 SGHTA, CDR2 FQGNSA. The CDR3 is made up of 13 amino acids. The V end lost 0 bases, the J end lost 13 bases, and 13 bases lay between the germline ends. In DNA, the CDR3 is TGTGCCAGCAGCTTAGCGCGGGCTAGCCAACAGTTCTTC. It encodes CASSLARASQQFF.

The chain is built from TRBV18 and TRBJ2-1; D is uncertain. The CDR3 totals 13 residues. Trimming took off 4 bases at V and 3 bases at J, with 7 bases between the two ends. Germline CDR1 reads KGHSH; CDR2 reads LQKENI. The CDR3 bases are TGTGCCAGCTCACTACAGAGCTACAATGAGCAGTTCTTC. Encoded protein: CASSLQSYNEQFF.

The genes are TRBV28 and TRBJ1-5; D possibly corresponds to TRBD1 (5 bases). This CDR3 is built from 14 residues. Looked up from germline, CDR1 is MDHEN and CDR2 is SYDVKM. V lost 6 bases and J lost 3, with 12 bases in between. Written as DNA, the CDR3 is TGTGCCAGCAGCCCGGACACCAACAATCAGCCCCAGCATTTT. Amino acid sequence: CASSPDTNNQPQHF.

This clone was seen a handful of times. The V gene is TRBV2, the J gene TRBJ2-2; D is unclear. The CDR3 contains 14 residues. Germline V gene data show CDR1 as SNHLY and CDR2 as FYNNEI. Deletions cut 5 bases from V and 9 bases from J, with 16 bases between. The CDR3 reads CASSRADGPWELFF. The CDR3 DNA follows: TGTGCCAGCAGTAGGGCTGACGGTCCATGGGAGCTGTTTTTT.

The gene calls are TRBV7-8 and TRBJ2-7, with 11 bases that match TRBD2. There are 17 residues in the CDR3. V dropped 5 bases and J dropped 2; count of bases not matched to a gene: 11. CDR1 SGHVS and CDR2 FQNEAQ come from the germline V gene. The CDR3 is CASSPRLAGSETYEQYF. The CDR3 DNA follows: TGTGCCAGCAGCCCAAGACTAGCGGGATCGGAGACCTACGAGCAGTACTTC.

The rearrangement uses TRBV30 and TRBJ1-2, with D hard to call. CDR1 and CDR2 from the germline V gene are GTSNPN and SVGIG (reference sequence). Trimming cost V 3 bases and J 5 bases, with 13 bases left between them. The CDR3 length is 13 residues. This chain's CDR3 is CAWRWGNSYGYTF. CDR3 coding DNA: TGTGCCTGGAGATGGGGTAATTCATATGGCTACACCTTC.

This clone was found a few times. The CDR3 here is CASSIPENGANEKLFF. Written as DNA, the CDR3 is TGTGCCAGCAGTATTCCAGAGAACGGTGCTAATGAAAAACTGTTTTTT. This chain joins TRBV28 and TRBJ1-4, with D hard to call. The CDR3 loop spans 16 amino acids. CDR1 is MDHEN, CDR2 SYDVKM, per germline. V lost 5 bases and J 3 bases, leaving 16 bases between the germline ends.